The 16 T cell receptor beta chains reported below all come from one sample, sequenced in a study of blood T cell repertoires in COVID-19. TCRdb's copy holds only in-frame clones and misses some; the assay was immunoSEQ multiplex PCR. The table includes about 150,000 clones, roughly three quarters detected once. Sequencing was done on a sample of peripheral blood. The receptors here all came from a man aged 55 to 69 with acute or convalescent COVID-19.

This chain joins TRBV10-3 and TRBJ2-3; TRBD2 agrees at 13 bases. The CDR3 spans 19 residues. Unmatched junction bases numbered 8, after V lost 0 bases and J lost 2 bases. The germline V gene encodes CDR1 ENHRY and CDR2 SYGVKD. CDR3 loop: CAISESQGTSGTITDTQYF. Written as DNA, the CDR3 is TGTGCCATCAGTGAGTCACAGGGGACTAGCGGGACAATCACAGATACGCAGTATTTT.

This clone has just a few counts. The chain has TRBV6-5 and TRBJ2-7; 7 bases are shared with TRBD2. Looked up from germline, CDR1 is MNHEY and CDR2 is SVGAGI. V shed 4 bases and J 2 bases; nucleotides not matched to a gene: 5. This CDR3 has 14 residues. The CDR3, as DNA: TGTGCCAGCAGTTTAGCGGGCTCCCCCTACGAGCAGTACTTC. Its protein product is CASSLAGSPYEQYF.

In this sample, this clone turned up once. The chain recombines TRBV19 with TRBJ2-7; perhaps TRBD2 as D (5 bases). The CDR3 has 13 residues. Germline V gene sequence: CDR1 LNHDA, CDR2 SQIVND (reference sequence). V was shortened by 5 bases and J by 9 bases, with 17 bases between the two germline ends. The CDR3 protein is CASSPGSASRQYF. The CDR3 region has the DNA TGTGCCAGTAGTCCGGGGTCCGCGTCGAGGCAGTACTTC.

This clone was detected once. The gene calls are TRBV28 and TRBJ2-3; no clear D gene. CDR3 size: 13 residues. In germline, CDR1 is MDHEN, CDR2 SYDVKM. V was pared by 3 bases and J by 6 bases, with 10 bases between. The CDR3 protein is CASSFSGLDTQYF. The DNA of the CDR3 is TGTGCCAGCAGTTTTTCCGGGTTGGATACGCAGTATTTT.

This clone was counted once. The genes are TRBV29-1 and TRBJ2-3, with TRBD2 as a possible D gene (5 bases). This CDR3 region has 13 residues. CDR1 and CDR2 (germline): SQVTM, ANQGSEA. Trimming shortened V by 7 bases and J by 0 bases, and 11 bases separated the two germline ends. The CDR3 DNA reads TGCAGCGCCCGCAGCGGTAGCACAGATACGCAGTATTTT. Translating gives CSARSGSTDTQYF.

This clone was found a few times. The rearrangement uses TRBV7-8 and TRBJ1-1; no firm D call. Germline CDR1 and CDR2: SGHVS and FQNEAQ. Between the trimmed V and J ends, which lost 5 bases and 5 bases, there was a span of 18 bases. The CDR3 is 15 amino acids. CDR3 residues: CASSLEYLDITEAFF. CDR3 DNA sequence: TGTGCCAGCAGCCTGGAATATCTCGACATTACTGAAGCTTTCTTT.

The gene calls are TRBV7-8 and TRBJ1-5, with D possibly being TRBD1 (5 bases). CDR3 size: 13 residues. CDR1 and CDR2 from the germline V gene are SGHVS and FQNEAQ. Trimming left V 4 bases short and J 2 bases short, with 6 bases between. This CDR3 reads CASSSGGNQPQHF. DNA for the CDR3: TGTGCCAGCAGCTCGGGGGGCAATCAGCCCCAGCATTTT.

CDR3 bases: TGTGCCAGCAGCTTGTCAAGCTCTGAGCAGTTCTTC. It encodes CASSLSSSEQFF. The chain recombines TRBV5-4 with TRBJ2-1; no clear D gene. From germline, CDR1 is SGHNT and CDR2 YYREEE (reference sequence). This CDR3 region has 12 residues. Trimming left V 1 base short and J 9 bases short, with 8 bases between.

The gene calls are TRBV6-1 and TRBJ1-5; 12 positions agree with TRBD1. The CDR3 runs to 17 residues. Germline V gives CDR1 MNHNS, CDR2 SASEGT. With 2 bases clipped from V and 4 bases from J, the junction kept 6 bases outside the gene matches. CDR3 protein: CASSELGQGAGNQPQHF. In nucleotides, the CDR3 is TGTGCCAGCAGTGAATTGGGACAGGGGGCTGGGAATCAGCCCCAGCATTTT.

The V call is TRBV12-3 or TRBV12-4, the J call TRBJ1-1; no firm D call. The V end lost 5 bases, the J end lost 5 bases, and 6 bases lay between the germline ends. The CDR3 spans 11 residues. The CDR3 DNA sequence: TGTGCCAGCAGTCCCCGGACTGAAGCTTTCTTT. Translation gives CASSPRTEAFF.

The chain combines TRBV10-2 with TRBJ2-5, with 8 nucleotides matching TRBD1. The CDR3 has 15 residues. Trimming removed 4 bases from V and 4 bases from J; junction bases left unmatched: 8. Germline CDR1 reads WSHSY; CDR2 reads SAAADI. CDR3 amino acids: CASSGGAGGRETQYF. In DNA form, the CDR3 reads TGCGCCAGCAGTGGGGGGGCAGGGGGCCGAGAGACCCAGTACTTC.

The V and J genes are TRBV11-3 and TRBJ2-2; TRBD1 matches at 7 bases. Losses at the gene ends were 3 bases for V and 0 bases for J; bases not matched to a gene: 4. Germline V CDR1 and CDR2: SGHNT, YENEEA. CDR3 size: 16 residues. CDR3 sequence (DNA): TGTGCCAGCAGCTTGGGACAGCTCGCGAACACCGGGGAGCTGTTTTTT. Residues: CASSLGQLANTGELFF.

The chain links TRBV5-4 to TRBJ2-7; D might be TRBD2 (6 bases). Looked up from germline, CDR1 is SGHNT and CDR2 is YYREEE (reference sequence). Trimming pared 4 bases from V and 1 base from J, leaving 24 bases between. CDR3 length: 18 residues. DNA for the CDR3: TGTGCCAGCAGCCCTTCTAGGAGGGAGGTAGCGGTATCCTACGAGCAGTACTTC. Its protein is CASSPSRREVAVSYEQYF.

The genes are TRBV25-1 and TRBJ2-7; perhaps TRBD2 as D (6 bases). The CDR3 covers 14 residues. In germline, CDR1 is MGHDK, CDR2 SYGVNS. V lost 3 bases to trimming and J lost 2 bases, with 11 bases between them. The chain's CDR3 is CASSEGGVTYEQYF. In DNA form, the CDR3 reads TGTGCCAGCAGTGAGGGAGGAGTGACCTACGAGCAGTACTTC.

J is TRBJ2-5 and V is TRBV5-1, with D maybe TRBD1 (5 bases). The V gene lost 0 bases and the J gene lost 0 bases, with 9 bases spanning the gap. Germline V CDR1 and CDR2: SGHRS, YFSETQ. The CDR3 extends over 15 amino acids. The CDR3: CASSLDGADQETQYF. The CDR3 coding sequence is TGCGCCAGCAGCTTGGATGGGGCAGACCAAGAGACCCAGTACTTC.

A single count supports this clone. The genes are TRBV7-8 and TRBJ1-2; D is ambiguous. The CDR3 contains 14 residues. V was shortened by 0 bases and J by 7 bases, with 12 bases between the two germline ends. CDR1 and CDR2 from the germline V gene are SGHVS and FQNEAQ. CDR3 sequence reads: CASSLARLAGGYTF. Written as DNA, the CDR3 is TGTGCCAGCAGCTTAGCTAGGTTGGCGGGTGGCTACACCTTC.